The subject of this entry is one TCR beta chain. Its antigen is not yet known. Base qualities were left out, and no much larger clone turns up one base away. The CDR3 holds 11 amino acids from the cysteine to the phenylalanine. The sequence is cut down to CDR3 DNA, 33 bases in frame from base 1. The junction shows trimming of 6 bases on V and 6 bases on J, plus 8 bases between the germline ends. Based on the germline V gene (reference sequence), the CDR1 and CDR2 sequences are LNHDA and SQIVND. The data were obtained in a study of technical replicates of blood from a few donors (dated by TCRdb to 2016 to 2017). Library preparation was by the immunoSEQ multiplex PCR assay. The immuneACCESS repertoire file appears here via TCRdb, limited to in-frame rearrangements. These files lack a portion of the clones; in checked studies, under half of the deficit traces to unresolved V genes, and the cause of the others is not known. Here the sample has about 14,000 clones; roughly 83% occur a single time. The top ten clonotypes cover 10% to 15% of the sample.

The chain is made from TRBV19 and TRBJ1-1; no D segment can be confidently identified. Sequences were obtained from PBMCs. This sequence was found in a human donor in good health. The CDR3 loop reads CASSERAEAFF. The nucleotides read TGTGCCAGTAGCGAGAGGGCTGAAGCTTTCTTT.